Sequencing of this T cell receptor (beta chain) was carried out in a study of T-cell reconstitution after alpha-beta-depleted transplantation in children. The CDR3 consists of 16 residues. The J segment lost 0 bases and the V segment lost 6 bases, leaving 11 bases of the junction unmatched. The germline V gene has CDR1 DFQATT and CDR2 SNEGSKA (reference sequence). TCRbeta library construction was performed incorporating unique molecular identifiers. TCRdb re-analysed the PCR reads in MiXCR, keeping a single row per CDR3 protein. The data show some 530,000 distinct CDR3 sequences, approximately 12% seen once. This clonotype has just a few counts.

This chain joins TRBV20-1 and TRBJ2-1; 7 bases match TRBD2. This receptor was identified in a human donor who donated a stem cell graft to a child with combined immunodeficiency. The sample consisted of PBMCs from the stem cell graft donor, taken from the stem cell graft. Written as DNA, the CDR3 is TGCAGTGCAAGGAAAAAAGCGGGGCCCTCCTACAATGAGCAGTTCTTC. It yields the protein CSARKKAGPSYNEQFF.